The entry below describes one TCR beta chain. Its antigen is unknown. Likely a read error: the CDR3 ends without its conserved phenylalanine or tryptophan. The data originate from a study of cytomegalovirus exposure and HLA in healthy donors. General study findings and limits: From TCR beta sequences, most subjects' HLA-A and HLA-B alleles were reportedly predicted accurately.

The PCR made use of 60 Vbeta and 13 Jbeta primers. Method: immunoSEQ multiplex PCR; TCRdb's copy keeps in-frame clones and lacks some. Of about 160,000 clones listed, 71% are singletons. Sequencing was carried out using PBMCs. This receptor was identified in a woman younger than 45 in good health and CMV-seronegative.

The DNA for the CDR3 is TGTGCCAGCATTTCTGACAGCTACGAGCAGTACCTC. Translating gives CASISDSYEQYL. The genes are TRBV27 and TRBJ2-7, with a possible D match to TRBD1 (5 bases). The CDR3 is made up of 12 amino acids. V lost 7 bases to trimming and J lost 3 bases, with 10 bases between them. Germline assignment: CDR1 MNHEY and CDR2 SMNVEV (reference sequence).